This entry lists 29 T cell receptor beta chains sequenced from one sample in a study of cytomegalovirus exposure and HLA in healthy donors. Researchers ran the PCR with 60 Vbeta and 13 Jbeta primers. Assay: immunoSEQ multiplex PCR; the TCRdb copy retains only in-frame clones and omits some. The sample holds about 210,000 clones, 70% to 90% seen once. The specimen was PBMCs. These receptors originate from a woman younger than 45 in good health and CMV-seronegative.

This rearrangement joins TRBV6-1 to TRBJ2-3; TRBD1 is a possible D gene (5 bases). Trimming took 7 bases from V and 4 from J, leaving 12 bases between them. Germline CDR1 reads MNHNS; CDR2 reads SASEGT. The CDR3 spans 13 residues. CDR3 sequence: CASMEWGADTQYF. CDR3 sequence (DNA): TGTGCCAGCATGGAATGGGGCGCAGATACGCAGTATTTT.

This clone has just one count. The genes are TRBV9 and TRBJ2-1; 10 bases map to TRBD2. With 0 bases clipped from V and 10 bases from J, the junction kept 13 bases outside the gene matches. Germline assignment: CDR1 SGDLS and CDR2 YYNGEE. This CDR3 contains 17 residues. CDR3 residues: CASSVVSGRAPTREQFF. The CDR3 coding sequence is TGTGCCAGCAGCGTAGTGAGCGGGAGGGCTCCGACGAGGGAGCAGTTCTTC. The full variable domain, rest sourced from reference TRBV9 and TRBJ2-1, is DSGVTQTPKHLITATGQRVTLRCSPRSGDLSVYWYQQSLDQGLQFLIQYYNGEERAKGNILERFSAQQFPDLHSELNLSSLELGDSALYFCASSVVSGRAPTREQFFGPGTRLTVL.

The chain joins TRBV5-1 to TRBJ1-2, with D possibly being TRBD1 (5 bases). The CDR3 is 15 residues long. Germline V CDR1 and CDR2: SGHRS, YFSETQ. The V end was cut by 0 bases, the J end by 4 bases, with 13 bases between. The CDR3 nucleotides read TGCGCCAGCAGCTTGGACCCCGGGGGGTCCTATGGCTACACCTTC. It codes for CASSLDPGGSYGYTF. Looking up the rest from reference TRBV5-1 and TRBJ1-2 gives the full variable domain: KAGVTQTPRYLIKTRGQQVTLSCSPISGHRSVSWYQQTPGQGLQFLFEYFSETQRNKGNFPGRFSGRQFSNSRSEMNVSTLELGDSALYLCASSLDPGGSYGYTFGSGTRLTVV.

V usage is TRBV19 and J usage is TRBJ2-3; weak D call: TRBD2 (5 bases). CDR3 length: 16 residues. Germline CDR1 reads LNHDA; CDR2 reads SQIVND (reference sequence). Trimming took 9 bases from V and 5 from J, leaving 24 bases between them. CDR3 sequence (DNA): TGTGCCAGGGAATCCCGGGAACCCCCGGCGAGAGATACGCAGTATTTT. This encodes CARESREPPARDTQYF.

The chain has TRBV7-6 and TRBJ2-5; 10 bases match TRBD2. This CDR3 region has 16 residues. CDR1 and CDR2 from the germline V gene are SGHVS and FNYEAQ. J was trimmed by 5 bases and V by 2 bases; bases with no gene match: 8. CDR3 protein: CASSLYETSGWETQYF. As DNA, the CDR3 is TGTGCCAGCAGCTTATATGAGACTAGCGGGTGGGAGACCCAGTACTTC.

In DNA form, the CDR3 reads TGTGCCACCGGGGGCGAGGTTTCCTACAATGAGCAGTTCTTC. Translated: CATGGEVSYNEQFF. The genes are TRBV15 and TRBJ2-1; D is possibly TRBD1 (6 bases). Trimming removed 8 bases from V and 1 base from J, with 12 bases in between. Germline V gene data show CDR1 as LNHNV and CDR2 as YYDKDF (reference sequence). This CDR3 spans 14 amino acids.

The chain employs TRBV19 and TRBJ2-3; TRBD2 matches at 12 bases. CDR1 is LNHDA, CDR2 SQIVND, per germline (reference sequence). V gave up 4 bases and J gave up 4 bases; unmatched junction bases: 6. This CDR3 contains 16 residues. The CDR3 coding sequence is TGTGCCAGTAGTACCAGACTAGCGGGGGTCCCAGATACGCAGTATTTT. Protein product: CASSTRLAGVPDTQYF.

This chain connects TRBV27 to TRBJ2-7; a possible D gene is TRBD1 (5 bases). The CDR3 extends over 13 amino acids. Looked up from germline, CDR1 is MNHEY and CDR2 is SMNVEV (reference sequence). The V gene lost 5 bases and the J gene lost 3 bases, with 11 bases spanning the gap. The CDR3 here is CASSPRAYYEQYF. DNA for the CDR3: TGTGCCAGCAGTCCCAGGGCCTACTACGAGCAGTACTTC.

The count of this clone is one. The DNA of the CDR3 is TGTGCCAGCAGCTTAAGCGGGAGCTCCTACAATGAGCAGTTCTTC. This encodes CASSLSGSSYNEQFF. V usage is TRBV7-3 and J usage is TRBJ2-1; 7 nucleotides align to TRBD2. The CDR3 spans 15 residues. V lost 1 base, J lost 0 bases, and 0 bases stayed unmatched. Germline lookup yields CDR1 SGHTA and CDR2 FQGTGA.

The V gene is TRBV5-1, the J gene TRBJ2-1; TRBD2 aligns across 9 bases. J gave up 4 bases and V 4 bases, and 6 bases lay outside the gene matches. This CDR3 has 15 amino acids. Germline V gene lookup returns CDR1 SGHRS and CDR2 YFSETQ. The chain's CDR3 is CASSVGTSQYNEQFF. As DNA, the CDR3 is TGCGCCAGCAGCGTCGGGACTAGCCAATACAATGAGCAGTTCTTC.

The chain combines TRBV7-2 with TRBJ2-7; 14 bases are a match to TRBD2. Trimming took 5 bases from V and 7 from J; bases not matched to a gene: 7. This CDR3 is built from 15 residues. Looked up from germline, CDR1 is SGHTA and CDR2 is FQGNSA. The CDR3 protein is CASSPGLAGVTEQYF. The CDR3 bases are TGTGCCAGCAGCCCGGGACTAGCGGGGGTTACAGAGCAGTACTTC. The complete variable domain, with remaining parts taken from reference TRBV7-2 and TRBJ2-7, reads GAGVSQSPSNKVTEKGKDVELRCDPISGHTALYWYRQSLGQGLEFLIYFQGNSAPDKSGLPSDRFSAERTGGSVSTLTIQRTQQEDSAVYLCASSPGLAGVTEQYFGPGTRLTVT.

J is TRBJ2-5 and V is TRBV6-6; no reliable D call. The ends were cut back, 0 bases at V and 11 bases at J, with 7 bases in the middle. This CDR3 region has 11 residues. Germline V lookup: CDR1 MNHNY, CDR2 SVGAGI (reference sequence). In DNA form, the CDR3 reads TGTGCCAGCAGTTACTCCGGTGAGCAGTACTTC. Translating it yields CASSYSGEQYF.

The chain recombines TRBV25-1 with TRBJ1-1; 8 nucleotides line up with TRBD1. The J segment lost 1 base and the V segment lost 1 base, leaving 5 bases of the junction unmatched. Germline V gene data show CDR1 as MGHDK and CDR2 as SYGVNS. The CDR3 has 16 amino acids. The CDR3 DNA reads as TGTGCCAGCAGTGAATTAGGAGACAGGGGGAACACTGAAGCTTTCTTT. As protein: CASSELGDRGNTEAFF. Full variable domain (remainder filled in from reference TRBV25-1 and TRBJ1-1): EADIYQTPRYLVIGTGKKITLECSQTMGHDKMYWYQQDPGMELHLIHYSYGVNSTEKGDLSSESTVSRIRTEHFPLTLESARPSHTSQYLCASSELGDRGNTEAFFGQGTRLTVV.

The gene calls are TRBV29-1 and TRBJ2-7, with 10 nucleotides matching TRBD1. CDR3 size: 13 residues. Germline lookup yields CDR1 SQVTM and CDR2 ANQGSEA. J lost 3 bases, V lost 6 bases, and 5 bases had no gene match. The CDR3 spells CSVRQGALYEQYF. The DNA for the CDR3 is TGCAGCGTCCGACAGGGGGCTCTCTACGAGCAGTACTTC.

V is TRBV5-1 and J is TRBJ2-1; 11 bases map to TRBD2. Germline assignment: CDR1 SGHRS and CDR2 YFSETQ. J gave up 10 bases and V 7 bases, and 13 bases lay outside the gene matches. The CDR3 is made up of 15 amino acids. In DNA, the CDR3 is TGCGCCAGCTCCGGGACTAGCGGTTTTATGTACGAGCAGTTCTTC. Its translation is CASSGTSGFMYEQFF.

The V and J genes are TRBV7-9 and TRBJ1-3; D is ambiguous. This CDR3 has 17 amino acids. CDR1 SEHNR and CDR2 FQNEAQ come from the germline V gene (reference sequence). Trimming took 1 base from V and 3 from J, leaving 16 bases between them. The CDR3 loop reads CASSLDPLDFGGNTIYF. Here the CDR3 DNA reads TGTGCCAGCAGCTTAGATCCCCTGGACTTCGGTGGAAACACCATATATTTT.

The J gene is TRBJ2-2, the V gene TRBV5-1; 11 nucleotides agree with TRBD2. V lost 2 bases, J lost 5 bases, and 5 bases stayed unmatched. CDR3 length: 16 residues. Germline V lookup: CDR1 SGHRS, CDR2 YFSETQ. The CDR3 DNA sequence: TGCGCCAGCAGCTTAATAGCGGGAGGGCCTACCGGGGAGCTGTTTTTT. Its protein product is CASSLIAGGPTGELFF. Together with reference TRBV5-1 and TRBJ2-2, the CDR3 gives the full variable domain: KAGVTQTPRYLIKTRGQQVTLSCSPISGHRSVSWYQQTPGQGLQFLFEYFSETQRNKGNFPGRFSGRQFSNSRSEMNVSTLELGDSALYLCASSLIAGGPTGELFFGEGSRLTVL.

The rearrangement joins TRBV7-9 to TRBJ2-5, with 11 bases fitting TRBD2. Germline CDR1 SEHNR, CDR2 FQNEAQ (reference sequence). CDR3 size: 19 residues. Trimming removed 4 bases from V and 3 bases from J; junction bases left unmatched: 16. The CDR3 reads CASSYPLKDAGLAEETQYF. The CDR3 DNA reads as TGTGCCAGCAGCTACCCCCTGAAGGATGCGGGACTAGCGGAAGAGACCCAGTACTTC.

This chain uses TRBV2 with TRBJ2-7, with a possible D match to TRBD1 (5 bases). The CDR3 has 14 residues. V was shortened by 6 bases and J by 4 bases, with 16 bases between the two germline ends. From germline, CDR1 is SNHLY and CDR2 FYNNEI. The DNA for the CDR3 is TGTGCCAGCAGGATAGGGGCAGGTTTTTACGAGCAGTACTTC. Residues: CASRIGAGFYEQYF.

For this clone: One end of the junction varies from germline; a read error may be responsible. The chain recombines TRBV5-1 with TRBJ2-7; TRBD1 might be the D (6 bases). The CDR3 is 14 residues long. Germline values: CDR1 SGHRS, CDR2 YFSETQ. In DNA, the CDR3 is TGCGCCAGCAGCAGCCGGGACACCCATTTGGTGCAGTACTTT. Its translation: CASSSRDTHLVQYF.

The V gene is TRBV25-1, the J gene TRBJ1-2; possibly TRBD1 for D (5 bases). The germline V gene has CDR1 MGHDK and CDR2 SYGVNS. Trimming removed 5 bases at V and 4 bases at J, with 14 bases between. The CDR3 is 14 amino acids. The CDR3 nucleotides are TGTGCCAGCAGTATAAGGGGAAGAAGCTATGGCTACACCTTC. This encodes CASSIRGRSYGYTF.

The chain carries TRBV27 and TRBJ2-1; TRBD2 aligns across 8 bases. V shed 1 base, J shed 7 bases, and the junction held 3 bases outside the gene matches. The length of the CDR3 is 14 residues. Germline lookup yields CDR1 MNHEY and CDR2 SMNVEV (reference sequence). The CDR3: CASSLYGGENEQFF. The CDR3 DNA is TGTGCCAGCAGTTTATACGGGGGGGAAAATGAGCAGTTCTTC.

The rearrangement uses TRBV19 and TRBJ2-5, with 11 positions matching TRBD1. Germline V CDR1 and CDR2: LNHDA, SQIVND (reference sequence). CDR3 size: 15 residues. The trim removed 3 bases at V and 5 bases at J, leaving 5 bases unmatched. The CDR3 sequence is CASSMGQGVGETQYF. As DNA, the CDR3 is TGTGCCAGTAGTATGGGACAGGGGGTGGGGGAGACCCAGTACTTC.

V gene TRBV19 combines with J gene TRBJ2-4; TRBD2 aligns across 7 bases. Germline trimming cut 9 bases from V and 0 bases from J; bases unmatched to any gene: 8. CDR1 and CDR2 (germline): LNHDA, SQIVND (reference sequence). The CDR3 contains 15 residues. The CDR3 here is CARKRCGGAKNIQYF. For the CDR3, the DNA is TGTGCCAGGAAGAGGTGCGGGGGAGCCAAAAACATTCAGTACTTC.

V is TRBV2 and J is TRBJ2-2; 10 bases line up with TRBD1. There are 15 residues in the CDR3. Trimming at V came to 5 bases and at J to 4 bases, leaving 4 bases not matched to a gene. Germline CDR1 SNHLY, CDR2 FYNNEI. The CDR3 DNA reads as TGTGCCAGCAGTCTGACAGGGGGCGTCACCGGGGAGCTGTTTTTT. Translated: CASSLTGGVTGELFF.

The chain couples TRBV29-1 to TRBJ2-7; 9 bases are shared with TRBD1. This CDR3 region has 14 residues. Unmatched junction bases numbered 9, after V lost 3 bases and J lost 6 bases. Per the germline V gene, CDR1 is SQVTM and CDR2 is ANQGSEA. The CDR3 protein is CSVESGQGVGEQYF. The CDR3 DNA reads TGCAGCGTTGAGTCGGGACAGGGTGTAGGCGAGCAGTACTTC.

The rearrangement joins TRBV6-1 to TRBJ2-3; maybe TRBD1 (6 bases). The length of the CDR3 is 14 residues. Germline V gene lookup returns CDR1 MNHNS and CDR2 SASEGT. V shed 5 bases and J shed 2 bases, with 11 bases lying between them. Here the CDR3 DNA reads TGTGCCAGCAGTCCCGGGACAACCACAGATACGCAGTATTTT. As protein: CASSPGTTTDTQYF.

CDR3: CASTPGLAQNEQFF. The DNA for the CDR3 is TGCGCCAGCACACCGGGACTAGCTCAGAATGAGCAGTTCTTC. The chain couples TRBV10-1 to TRBJ2-1; 9 positions agree with TRBD2. J lost 7 bases, V lost 7 bases, and 8 bases had no gene match. In germline, CDR1 is WNHNN, CDR2 SYGVQD (reference sequence). The CDR3 runs to 14 residues.

The rearrangement uses TRBV6-5 and TRBJ2-7; 7 bases align to TRBD1. Trimming at V came to 4 bases and at J to 5 bases, leaving 8 bases not matched to a gene. The CDR3 runs to 14 residues. The germline V gene encodes CDR1 MNHEY and CDR2 SVGAGI. The CDR3 coding sequence is TGTGCCAGCAGTTCCGGGACAGAGCTCGACGAGCAGTACTTC. This translates into CASSSGTELDEQYF.